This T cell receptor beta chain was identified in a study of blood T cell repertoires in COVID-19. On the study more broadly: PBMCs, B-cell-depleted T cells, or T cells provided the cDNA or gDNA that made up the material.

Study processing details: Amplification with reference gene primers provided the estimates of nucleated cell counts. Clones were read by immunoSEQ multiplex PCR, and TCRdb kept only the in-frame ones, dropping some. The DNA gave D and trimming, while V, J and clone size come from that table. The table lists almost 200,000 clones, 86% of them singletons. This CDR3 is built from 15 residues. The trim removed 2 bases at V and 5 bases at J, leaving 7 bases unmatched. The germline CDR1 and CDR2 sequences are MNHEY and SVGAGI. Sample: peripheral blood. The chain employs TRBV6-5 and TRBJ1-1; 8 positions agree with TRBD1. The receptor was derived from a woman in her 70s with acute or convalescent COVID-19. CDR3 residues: CASSYAGGSWTEAFF. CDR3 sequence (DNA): TGTGCCAGCAGTTACGCAGGGGGCAGTTGGACTGAAGCTTTCTTT.